The following is a T cell receptor (beta chain) sequence with its context. The antigen remains undetermined. TCRdb's table, derived via immunoSEQ multiplex PCR, lists solely in-frame clones and lacks some. Among around 60,000 clones listed, more than 80% were seen once. The CDR3 spans 12 residues. The germline V gene encodes CDR1 ENHRY and CDR2 SYGVKD. V was shortened by 6 bases and J by 5 bases, with 9 bases between the two germline ends. The sample belongs to a study of OX40 agonist ivuxolimab in advanced cancers. At the level of the study: Subjects had a mean age of around 60 years, with a range of roughly 20 to 79; about 83% were male. Among those treated, three patients had partial responses, one with hepatocellular carcinoma and two with cutaneous melanoma. Whole-study results and caveats: More expanded clones were seen, on average, in CD8+ T cells than in CD4+. Among the lowest levels of clonal expansion were found in partial responders at 0.1-3.0 mg/kg.

The chain combines TRBV10-3 with TRBJ2-3, with a tentative D call TRBD1 (5 bases). The sample here was CD4+ or CD8+ T cells sorted from blood, taken in a trial of the OX40 agonist ivuxolimab. The TCR originated in an adult with an advanced solid tumor such as melanoma, head and neck, liver or kidney cancer. CDR3 sequence: CAISRDVDTQYF. CDR3 DNA: TGTGCCATCAGCAGGGATGTAGATACGCAGTATTTT.